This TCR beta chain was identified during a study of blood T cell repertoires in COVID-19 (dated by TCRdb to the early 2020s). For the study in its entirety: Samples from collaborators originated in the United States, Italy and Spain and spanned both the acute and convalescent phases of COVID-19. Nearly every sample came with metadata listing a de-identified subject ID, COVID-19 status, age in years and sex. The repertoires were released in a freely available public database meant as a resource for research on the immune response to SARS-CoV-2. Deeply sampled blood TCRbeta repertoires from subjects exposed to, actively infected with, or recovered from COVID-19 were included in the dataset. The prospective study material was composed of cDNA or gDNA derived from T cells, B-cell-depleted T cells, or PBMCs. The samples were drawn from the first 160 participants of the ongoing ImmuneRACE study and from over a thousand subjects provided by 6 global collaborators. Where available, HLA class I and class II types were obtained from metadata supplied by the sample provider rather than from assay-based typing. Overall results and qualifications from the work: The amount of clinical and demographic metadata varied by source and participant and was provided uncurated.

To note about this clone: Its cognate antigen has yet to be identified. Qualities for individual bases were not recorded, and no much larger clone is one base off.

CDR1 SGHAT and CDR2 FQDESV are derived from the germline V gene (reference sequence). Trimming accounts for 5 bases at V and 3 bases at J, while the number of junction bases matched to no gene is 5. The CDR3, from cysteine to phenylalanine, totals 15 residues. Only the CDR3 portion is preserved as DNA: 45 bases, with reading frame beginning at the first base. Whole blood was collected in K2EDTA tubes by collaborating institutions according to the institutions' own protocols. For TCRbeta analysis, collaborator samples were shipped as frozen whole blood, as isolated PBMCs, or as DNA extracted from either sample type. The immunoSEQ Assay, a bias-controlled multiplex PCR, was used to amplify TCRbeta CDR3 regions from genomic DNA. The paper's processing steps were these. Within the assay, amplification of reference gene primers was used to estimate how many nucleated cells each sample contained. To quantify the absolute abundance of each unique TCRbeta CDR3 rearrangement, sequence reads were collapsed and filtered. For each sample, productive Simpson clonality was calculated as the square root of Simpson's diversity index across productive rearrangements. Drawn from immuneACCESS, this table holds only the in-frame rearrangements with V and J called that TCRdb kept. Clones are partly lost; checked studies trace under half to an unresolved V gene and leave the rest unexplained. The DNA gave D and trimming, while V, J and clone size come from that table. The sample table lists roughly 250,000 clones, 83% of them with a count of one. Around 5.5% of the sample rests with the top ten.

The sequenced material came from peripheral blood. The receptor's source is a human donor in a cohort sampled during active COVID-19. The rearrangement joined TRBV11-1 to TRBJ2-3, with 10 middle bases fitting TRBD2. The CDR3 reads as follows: CASSLSLAGTDTQYF. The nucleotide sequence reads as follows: TGTGCCAGCAGCCTTTCACTAGCGGGGACAGATACGCAGTATTTT.